This TCR beta chain was documented in a study of OX40 agonist ivuxolimab in advanced cancers. Study observations and caveats: Researchers report that CD8+ T cells had, on average, more expanded clones than CD4+. No determination was made of the antigen specificity of the expanded peripheral T cells.

Only in-frame clones appear in the TCRdb table, and some are missing; sequencing was by immunoSEQ multiplex PCR. The sample consists of about 48,000 clones, approximately 84% of them appearing once. Comment on this clone: The antigen is unknown.

CDR1 and CDR2 from the germline V gene are GTSNPN and SVGIG (reference sequence). The V and J ends lost 1 base and 0 bases respectively, with 6 bases between them. There are 14 residues in the CDR3. The TCR originated in an adult with an advanced solid tumor such as melanoma, head and neck, liver or kidney cancer. The sample here was CD4+ or CD8+ T cells sorted from blood, taken in a trial of the OX40 agonist ivuxolimab. The chain carries TRBV30 and TRBJ1-4; no reliable D call. The CDR3 coding sequence is TGTGCCTGGAGTGAGTATGCAACTAATGAAAAACTGTTTTTT. Protein product: CAWSEYATNEKLFF.